This entry concerns a single T cell receptor beta chain. No antigen is known for it. These data belong to a study of cytomegalovirus exposure and HLA in healthy donors. Study-level points and caveats: Cytomegalovirus status, reportedly, was diagnosed with high specificity and sensitivity by the classifier.

CDR1 is SGHTA and CDR2 is FQGTGA in the germline V gene. This CDR3 spans 16 amino acids. The V and J ends lost 2 bases and 6 bases, in that order; junction bases with no gene match: 2. Method: immunoSEQ multiplex PCR; TCRdb's copy keeps in-frame clones and lacks some. The table lists about 160,000 clones, roughly nine tenths of them singletons, with around 10% in the top ten. Sequenced input: PBMCs. This chain connects TRBV7-3 to TRBJ2-3; TRBD2 aligns across 16 bases. The sequence came from a woman under 30 in good health and CMV-seropositive. The CDR3 here is CASSLGTSGRGDTQYF. The CDR3 nucleotides are TGTGCCAGCAGCTTAGGGACTAGCGGGAGGGGTGATACGCAGTATTTT.